The T cell receptor (beta chain) described here comes from a study of T cells in localized non-small cell lung cancer. Points from the study as a whole: Turning up in adjacent lung were a median roughly 50 of the top 100 tumor clones. Heterogeneity within the tumor remains possible, as just one region underwent sequencing. The highest T cell clonality was in uninvolved adjacent lung, above tumor. The study linked higher blood T cell density to longer overall survival.

Profiled with immunoSEQ multiplex PCR; TCRdb holds only in-frame clones, not every one. This sample carries roughly 25,000 clones, 92% of them seen once, and the ten largest clones take 13% to 15%. A word on this clone: Its antigen remains unknown.

V lost 3 bases and J 1 base, leaving 6 bases between the germline ends. There are 13 residues in the CDR3. Germline assignment: CDR1 MDHEN and CDR2 SYDVKM. This specimen was peripheral blood, taken before any cancer treatment. This chain connects TRBV28 to TRBJ1-1; D remains unclear. The clonotype was recovered from a man aged 40 to 70 with stage III squamous cell lung carcinoma. CDR3 coding DNA: TGTGCCAGCAGTTTTATGGAGAACACTGAAGCTTTCTTT. This sequence encodes CASSFMENTEAFF. Looking up the rest from reference TRBV28 and TRBJ1-1 gives the full variable domain: DVKVTQSSRYLVKRTGEKVFLECVQDMDHENMFWYRQDPGLGLRLIYFSYDVKMKEKGDIPEGYSVSREKKERFSLILESASTNQTSMYLCASSFMENTEAFFGQGTRLTVV.